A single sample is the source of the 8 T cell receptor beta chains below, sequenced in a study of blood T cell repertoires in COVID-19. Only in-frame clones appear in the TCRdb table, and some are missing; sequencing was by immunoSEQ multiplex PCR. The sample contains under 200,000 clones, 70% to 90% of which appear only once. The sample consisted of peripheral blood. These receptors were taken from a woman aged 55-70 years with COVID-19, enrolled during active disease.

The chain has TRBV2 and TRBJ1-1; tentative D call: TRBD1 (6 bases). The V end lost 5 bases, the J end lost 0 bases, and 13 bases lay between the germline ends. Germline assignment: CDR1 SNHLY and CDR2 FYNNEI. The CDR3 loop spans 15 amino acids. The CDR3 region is CASSRSDRMNTEAFF. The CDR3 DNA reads TGTGCCAGCAGTCGATCGGACAGAATGAACACTGAAGCTTTCTTT.

DNA for the CDR3: TGTGCCAGCACCAGGGGGGACCCGGCAGATACGCAGTATTTT. This gives the protein CASTRGDPADTQYF. The V call is TRBV7-8, the J call TRBJ2-3; weak D call: TRBD1 (7 bases). Germline loops: CDR1 SGHVS, CDR2 FQNEAQ. V lost 7 bases and J 4 bases, leaving 15 bases between the germline ends. This CDR3 spans 14 amino acids.

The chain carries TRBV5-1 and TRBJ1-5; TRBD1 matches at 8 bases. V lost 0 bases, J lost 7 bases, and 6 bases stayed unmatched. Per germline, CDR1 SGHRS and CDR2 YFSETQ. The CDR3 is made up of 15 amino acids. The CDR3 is CASSLVPDREQPQHF. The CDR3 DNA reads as TGCGCCAGCAGCTTGGTGCCGGACAGGGAACAGCCCCAGCATTTT.

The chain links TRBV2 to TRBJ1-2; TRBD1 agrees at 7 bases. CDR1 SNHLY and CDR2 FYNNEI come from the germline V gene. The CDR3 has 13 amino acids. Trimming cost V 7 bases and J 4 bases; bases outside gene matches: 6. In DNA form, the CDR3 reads TGTGCCAGCAATGGACAGGTGGGCTATGGCTACACCTTC. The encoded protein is CASNGQVGYGYTF.

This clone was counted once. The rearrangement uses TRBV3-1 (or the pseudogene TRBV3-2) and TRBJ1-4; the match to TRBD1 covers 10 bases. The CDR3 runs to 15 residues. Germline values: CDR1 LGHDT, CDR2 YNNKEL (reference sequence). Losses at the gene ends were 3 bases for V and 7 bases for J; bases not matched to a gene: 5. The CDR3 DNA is TGTGCCAGCAGCCACGCCGGGACAGGGGCTGAAAAACTGTTTTTT. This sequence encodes CASSHAGTGAEKLFF.

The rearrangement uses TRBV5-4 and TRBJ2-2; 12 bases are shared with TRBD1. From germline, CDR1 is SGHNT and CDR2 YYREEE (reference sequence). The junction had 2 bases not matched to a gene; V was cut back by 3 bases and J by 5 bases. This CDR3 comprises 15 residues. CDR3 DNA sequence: TGTGCCAGCAGCTGGGGACAGGGGGCAACCGGGGAGCTGTTTTTT. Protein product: CASSWGQGATGELFF.

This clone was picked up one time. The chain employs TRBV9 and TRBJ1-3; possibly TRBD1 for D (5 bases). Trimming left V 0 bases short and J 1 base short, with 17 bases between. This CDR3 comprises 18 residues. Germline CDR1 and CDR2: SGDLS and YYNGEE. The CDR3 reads CASSVGSLGGKSGNTIYF. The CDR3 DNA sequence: TGTGCCAGCAGCGTAGGGTCGCTTGGGGGGAAATCTGGAAACACCATATATTTT.

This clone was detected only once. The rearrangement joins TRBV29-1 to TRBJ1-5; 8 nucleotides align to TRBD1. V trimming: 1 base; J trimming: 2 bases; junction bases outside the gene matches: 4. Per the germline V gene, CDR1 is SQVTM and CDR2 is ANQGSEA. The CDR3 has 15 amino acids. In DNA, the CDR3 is TGCAGCGTTGAAGGCGGACAGGGAGGCAATCAGCCCCAGCATTTT. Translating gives CSVEGGQGGNQPQHF.